This T cell receptor (beta chain) comes out of a study of blood T cells in healthy people across ages. Combining a sample-barcoded 5' primer with a J-beta primer mix, a second PCR ran for roughly 7 to 12 cycles. Each sample yielded at least 3 million CDR3-containing paired-end reads. MiXCR, run by TCRdb on the 5' RACE reads, gives a single entry per CDR3 protein. The sample includes 1.2 million to 1.5 million distinct CDR3 sequences, around 55% of them seen just once. Trimming removed 0 bases from V and 2 bases from J, with 5 bases in between. The CDR3 consists of 14 residues. Germline CDR1 and CDR2: GTSNPN and SVGIG (reference sequence).

Material for sequencing was blood. The J gene is TRBJ2-6, the V gene TRBV30; possible D gene TRBD1, 5 bases. This receptor was obtained from a man between 18 and 35 years old in good health. The CDR3 coding sequence is TGTGCCTGGAGTGTGGGGCCTGGGGCCAACGTCCTGACTTTC. Protein product: CAWSVGPGANVLTF.